Shown below are 14 T cell receptor beta chains from a single sample sequenced in a study of blood T cell repertoires in COVID-19. The method was immunoSEQ multiplex PCR; TCRdb's version includes in-frame clones alone and lacks a portion of them. The sample holds 130,000 or so clones, more than 85% seen once. The sequenced sample consisted of peripheral blood. The origin of the receptors is a man aged 55 to 70 with COVID-19, enrolled during active disease.

The genes are TRBV7-2 and TRBJ2-5; the match to TRBD1 covers 7 bases. Per the germline V gene, CDR1 is SGHTA and CDR2 is FQGNSA. The trim removed 5 bases at V and 2 bases at J, leaving 11 bases unmatched. There are 16 residues in the CDR3. The CDR3 region has the DNA TGTGCCAGCAGCCAGGGGGTCGGGTTCGGGCAAGAGACCCAGTACTTC. Its translation: CASSQGVGFGQETQYF.

The chain combines TRBV27 with TRBJ1-5; the D gene is possibly TRBD1 (6 bases). CDR1 and CDR2 (germline): MNHEY, SMNVEV (reference sequence). This CDR3 is built from 16 residues. The ends were cut back, 1 base at V and 5 bases at J, with 15 bases in the middle. CDR3 sequence: CASSLLGGGRDQPQHF. DNA for the CDR3: TGTGCCAGCAGTTTATTGGGCGGGGGCCGGGATCAGCCCCAGCATTTT.

This clone appeared a single time. This chain links TRBV30 with TRBJ2-7; TRBD1 matches at 8 bases. CDR1 is GTSNPN, CDR2 SVGIG, per germline (reference sequence). This CDR3 has 14 residues. The junction had 4 bases not matched to a gene; V was cut back by 0 bases and J by 3 bases. The CDR3 nucleotides read TGTGCCTGGAGTGTCCCCGACAGGGGCTACGAGCAGTACTTC. Translated, it gives CAWSVPDRGYEQYF.

J is TRBJ1-2 and V is TRBV30, with TRBD1 identical over 12 bases. This CDR3 comprises 16 residues. Germline assignment: CDR1 GTSNPN and CDR2 SVGIG (reference sequence). With V trimmed by 0 bases and J by 6 bases, 8 bases remained unmatched. DNA for the CDR3: TGTGCCTGGAGTGTGAGGGACAGGGGGCGCTTGGATGGCTACACCTTC. Amino acid sequence: CAWSVRDRGRLDGYTF.

The genes are TRBV5-1 and TRBJ1-3; the match to TRBD1 covers 7 bases. V lost 0 bases, J lost 0 bases, and 3 bases stayed unmatched. The length of the CDR3 is 16 residues. CDR1 is SGHRS, CDR2 YFSETQ, per germline. CDR3: CASSLVQGVSGNTIYF. CDR3 DNA: TGCGCCAGCAGCTTGGTTCAGGGGGTCTCTGGAAACACCATATATTTT.

The genes are TRBV5-1 and TRBJ1-3; D possibly corresponds to TRBD1 (6 bases). Germline CDR1 and CDR2: SGHRS and YFSETQ. Trimming removed 0 bases from V and 1 base from J, with 14 bases in between. The CDR3 is 17 residues long. For the CDR3, the DNA is TGCGCCAGCAGCTTGGAGGGGGACCGACATTCTGGAAACACCATATATTTT. This sequence encodes CASSLEGDRHSGNTIYF.

V is TRBV7-9 and J is TRBJ2-1; TRBD1 aligns across 7 bases. The CDR3 totals 16 residues. V lost 0 bases to trimming and J lost 0 bases; unmatched junction nucleotides: 2. The germline V gene has CDR1 SEHNR and CDR2 FQNEAQ (reference sequence). The CDR3 region is CASSLAQGDSYNEQFF. The CDR3 nucleotides are TGTGCCAGCAGCTTAGCGCAGGGGGACTCCTACAATGAGCAGTTCTTC.

The genes are TRBV5-8 and TRBJ1-6; possible D gene TRBD1, 5 bases. This CDR3 is built from 14 residues. Germline V CDR1 and CDR2: SGHTS, YDEGEE. The V end was cut by 1 base, the J end by 7 bases, with 9 bases between. This CDR3 reads CASSLSQGNSPLHF. The CDR3 bases are TGTGCCAGCAGCTTGAGCCAGGGAAATTCACCCCTCCACTTT.

The chain joins TRBV5-1 to TRBJ1-2; D perhaps matches TRBD1 (6 bases). Germline V gives CDR1 SGHRS, CDR2 YFSETQ. Trimming cost V 4 bases and J 2 bases, with 15 bases left between them. The CDR3 extends over 15 amino acids. CDR3 in DNA: TGCGCCAGCAGCCCATTGGGACATCCCAACTATGGCTACACCTTC. Its translation: CASSPLGHPNYGYTF.

The chain combines TRBV11-2 with TRBJ2-4; no firm D call. The CDR3 covers 15 residues. Trimming took off 0 bases at V and 5 bases at J, with 11 bases between the two ends. CDR1 and CDR2 from the germline V gene are SGHAT and FQNNGV. CDR3 coding DNA: TGTGCCAGCAGCTTAGATCCCCAGACTGAAAACATTCAGTACTTC. As protein: CASSLDPQTENIQYF.

This chain connects TRBV20-1 to TRBJ1-1; no firm D call. CDR3 length: 14 residues. V was trimmed by 3 bases and J by 6 bases, leaving 17 bases between them. The germline gives CDR1 DFQATT, CDR2 SNEGSKA (reference sequence). Written as DNA, the CDR3 is TGCAGTGCTAGTGGACCCCAGGTTCGCCCTGAAGCTTTCTTT. Its protein product is CSASGPQVRPEAFF.

This rearrangement joins TRBV20-1 to TRBJ2-1; 9 bases fit TRBD1. Unmatched junction bases numbered 4, after V lost 3 bases and J lost 4 bases. The CDR3 loop spans 14 amino acids. The V gene's germline CDR1 is DFQATT and CDR2 SNEGSKA (reference sequence). The CDR3 reads CSASEQGAYNEQFF. DNA of the CDR3: TGCAGTGCTAGTGAACAGGGGGCGTACAATGAGCAGTTCTTC.

The chain employs TRBV5-4 and TRBJ2-5; TRBD2 matches 8 bases. This CDR3 region has 13 residues. Per the germline V gene, CDR1 is SGHNT and CDR2 is YYREEE (reference sequence). The V gene end was trimmed by 3 bases and the J gene end by 4 bases; junction bases not matched to a gene: 2. CDR3 amino acids: CASSSGGAETQYF. The CDR3 DNA reads TGTGCCAGCAGCTCGGGGGGGGCAGAGACCCAGTACTTC.

This chain links TRBV20-1 with TRBJ2-1; no clear D. The CDR3 covers 13 residues. With 3 bases removed from V and 6 bases from J, the gap between germline ends came to 12 bases. Germline V gene data show CDR1 as DFQATT and CDR2 as SNEGSKA (reference sequence). Here the CDR3 reads CSASLPVVNEQFF. CDR3 bases: TGCAGTGCTAGTCTCCCCGTAGTCAATGAGCAGTTCTTC.